This entry lists 11 T cell receptor beta chains sequenced from one sample in a study of beta chain features in type 1 diabetes. For these receptors, no antigen is known. Findings of the study overall: Moderate yet significant TCRB CDR3 shortening was seen in Type 1 diabetes patients in all four CD4+ subsets.

As every portion of the isolated RNA was reverse transcribed, the sequencing read expressed TCRB transcripts. Only in-frame clones appear in the TCRdb table, and some are missing; sequencing was by immunoSEQ multiplex PCR. The table lists around 310,000 clones, about 13% of them singletons. The specimen was naive CD4+ T cells from blood. All receptors derive from a woman aged 18-29 years with type 1 diabetes.

On this clone: In the same sample, other DNA sequences code for this CDR3. This chain uses TRBV29-1 with TRBJ1-1; D may be TRBD1 (6 bases). The V gene's germline CDR1 is SQVTM and CDR2 ANQGSEA. V dropped 3 bases and J dropped 1 base, with 6 bases sitting between them. The CDR3 is 12 amino acids. Here the CDR3 DNA reads TGCAGCGTTGACAGGGGGAACACTGAAGCTTTCTTT. It yields the protein CSVDRGNTEAFF.

A few counts support this clone. This chain uses TRBV9 with TRBJ2-5; tentatively, D is TRBD1 (5 bases). Per germline, CDR1 SGDLS and CDR2 YYNGEE. V was cut by 3 bases and J by 5 bases, with 17 bases left in between. CDR3 size: 15 residues. CDR3 sequence (DNA): TGTGCCAGCAGCGCCACCCCCAGGGTGGGGGAGACCCAGTACTTC. It specifies CASSATPRVGETQYF.

This chain joins TRBV30 and TRBJ2-3; TRBD2 is a possible D gene (5 bases). CDR1 and CDR2 from the germline V gene are GTSNPN and SVGIG (reference sequence). The CDR3 consists of 15 residues. Trimming cost V 3 bases and J 2 bases, with 15 bases left between them. The CDR3 DNA follows: TGTGCCTGGAGGGGAGACCCCTTGTTCACAGATACGCAGTATTTT. Its protein is CAWRGDPLFTDTQYF. Full variable domain (rest looked up from reference TRBV30 and TRBJ2-3): SQTIHQWPATLVQPVGSPLSLECTVEGTSNPNLYWYRQAAGRGLQLLFYSVGIGQISSEVPQNLSASRPQDRQFILSSKKLLLSDSGFYLCAWRGDPLFTDTQYFGPGTRLTVL.

This clone was observed a few times. The chain joins TRBV5-4 to TRBJ1-5; D is unclear. CDR1 is SGHNT, CDR2 YYREEE, per germline (reference sequence). The CDR3 has 14 residues. Trimming removed 1 base from V and 6 bases from J, with 11 bases in between. DNA for the CDR3: TGTGCCAGCAGCTTGTTCGGGGAGGGTCAGCCCCAGCATTTT. It translates to CASSLFGEGQPQHF.

The gene calls are TRBV5-1 and TRBJ2-5; 7 bases align to TRBD1. The length of the CDR3 is 15 residues. In germline, CDR1 is SGHRS, CDR2 YFSETQ. With 0 bases clipped from V and 3 bases from J, the junction kept 5 bases outside the gene matches. The CDR3 sequence: CASSLGPGQEETQYF. CDR3 bases: TGCGCCAGCAGCTTGGGGCCTGGACAGGAAGAGACCCAGTACTTC.

In this sample, this clone turned up a few times. Other DNA sequences in this specimen translate into the identical CDR3. This sequence joins TRBV29-1 and TRBJ1-2, with 8 positions matching TRBD1. CDR1 and CDR2 from the germline V gene are SQVTM and ANQGSEA. CDR3 length: 13 residues. V lost 7 bases and J lost 2; bases outside the gene matches: 6. CDR3 sequence (DNA): TGCAGCGCCGGCCAGGGGGCAAACTATGGCTACACCTTC. Protein sequence: CSAGQGANYGYTF.

This chain uses TRBV19 with TRBJ2-4; D possibly corresponds to TRBD1 (5 bases). The CDR3 loop spans 14 amino acids. V gave up 2 bases and J gave up 11 bases, with 16 bases separating them. Germline V CDR1 and CDR2: LNHDA, SQIVND (reference sequence). The chain's CDR3 is CASSIRGLGAFQYF. The CDR3 nucleotides read TGTGCCAGTAGTATAAGAGGCCTAGGGGCCTTTCAGTACTTC.

The V gene is TRBV23-1, the J gene TRBJ1-5; 7 bases agree with TRBD1. TRBV23-1 is given ORF status, its function remaining uncertain. V was clipped by 3 bases and J by 1 base; unmatched bases: 9. CDR3 size: 17 residues. CDR3 nucleotides: TGCGCCAGCAGTCACCCCACACAGGGGCAGAGCAATCAGCCCCAGCATTTT. Translating gives CASSHPTQGQSNQPQHF.

This clone was picked up a small number of times. The chain uses TRBV9 and TRBJ1-1, with D perhaps matching TRBD1 (6 bases). CDR1 is SGDLS, CDR2 YYNGEE, per germline. The CDR3 is 14 residues long. The ends were cut back, 2 bases at V and 4 bases at J, with 12 bases in the middle. CDR3 loop: CASSVGGASTEAFF. CDR3 coding DNA: TGTGCCAGCAGCGTCGGGGGGGCGTCCACTGAAGCTTTCTTT. The full variable domain, rest sourced from reference TRBV9 and TRBJ1-1, is DSGVTQTPKHLITATGQRVTLRCSPRSGDLSVYWYQQSLDQGLQFLIQYYNGEERAKGNILERFSAQQFPDLHSELNLSSLELGDSALYFCASSVGGASTEAFFGQGTRLTVV.

This clone was seen a few times. This chain connects TRBV7-8 to TRBJ2-4; D is perhaps TRBD1 (6 bases). This CDR3 has 15 residues. Germline V lookup: CDR1 SGHVS, CDR2 FQNEAQ. V was cut by 5 bases and J by 5 bases, with 16 bases left in between. The CDR3 protein is CASSAREAGENIQYF. In DNA, the CDR3 is TGTGCCAGCAGCGCAAGAGAGGCAGGGGAAAACATTCAGTACTTC.

The chain combines TRBV2 with TRBJ2-7; 12 nucleotides line up with TRBD1. The CDR3 consists of 18 residues. CDR1 is SNHLY, CDR2 FYNNEI, per germline. V shed 6 bases and J 0 bases; nucleotides not matched to a gene: 12. The CDR3 sequence: CASRPGTGGKTSSYEQYF. The DNA of the CDR3 is TGTGCCAGCAGACCCGGGACAGGGGGCAAGACTAGCTCCTACGAGCAGTACTTC. Looking up the rest from reference TRBV2 and TRBJ2-7 gives the full variable domain: EPEVTQTPSHQVTQMGQEVILRCVPISNHLYFYWYRQILGQKVEFLVSFYNNEISEKSEIFDDQFSVERPDGSNFTLKIRSTKLEDSAMYFCASRPGTGGKTSSYEQYFGPGTRLTVT.